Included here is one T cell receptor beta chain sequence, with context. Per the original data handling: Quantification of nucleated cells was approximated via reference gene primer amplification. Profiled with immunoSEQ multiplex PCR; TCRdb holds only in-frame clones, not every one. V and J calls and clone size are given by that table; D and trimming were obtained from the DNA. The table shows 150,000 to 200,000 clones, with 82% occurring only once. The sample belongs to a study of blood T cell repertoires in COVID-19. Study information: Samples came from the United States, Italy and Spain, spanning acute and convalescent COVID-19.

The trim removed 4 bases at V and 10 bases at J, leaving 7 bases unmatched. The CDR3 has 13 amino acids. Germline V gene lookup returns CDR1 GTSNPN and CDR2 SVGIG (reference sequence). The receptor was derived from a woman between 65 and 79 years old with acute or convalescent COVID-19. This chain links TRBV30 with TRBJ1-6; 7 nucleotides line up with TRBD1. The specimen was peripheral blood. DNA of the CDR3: TGTGCCTGGAATCCGACAGGGAGATCACCCCTCCACTTT. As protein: CAWNPTGRSPLHF.